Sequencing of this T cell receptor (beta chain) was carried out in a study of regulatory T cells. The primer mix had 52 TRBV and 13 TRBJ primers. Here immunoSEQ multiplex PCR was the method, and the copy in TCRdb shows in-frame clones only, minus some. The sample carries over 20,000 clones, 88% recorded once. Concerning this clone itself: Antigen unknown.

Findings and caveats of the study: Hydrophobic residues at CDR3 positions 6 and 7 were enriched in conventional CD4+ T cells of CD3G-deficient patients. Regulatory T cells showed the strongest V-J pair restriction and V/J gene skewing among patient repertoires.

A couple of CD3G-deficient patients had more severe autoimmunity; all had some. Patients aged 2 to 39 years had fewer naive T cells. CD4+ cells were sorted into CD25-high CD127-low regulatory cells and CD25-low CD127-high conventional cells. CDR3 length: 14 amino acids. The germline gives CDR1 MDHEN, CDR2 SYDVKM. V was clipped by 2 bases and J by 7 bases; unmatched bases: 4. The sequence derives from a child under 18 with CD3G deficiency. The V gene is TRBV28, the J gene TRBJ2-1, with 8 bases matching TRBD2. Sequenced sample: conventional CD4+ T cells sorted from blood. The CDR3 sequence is CASSLASGLNEQFF. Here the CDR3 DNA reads TGTGCCAGCAGTTTAGCTAGCGGGTTAAATGAGCAGTTCTTC.